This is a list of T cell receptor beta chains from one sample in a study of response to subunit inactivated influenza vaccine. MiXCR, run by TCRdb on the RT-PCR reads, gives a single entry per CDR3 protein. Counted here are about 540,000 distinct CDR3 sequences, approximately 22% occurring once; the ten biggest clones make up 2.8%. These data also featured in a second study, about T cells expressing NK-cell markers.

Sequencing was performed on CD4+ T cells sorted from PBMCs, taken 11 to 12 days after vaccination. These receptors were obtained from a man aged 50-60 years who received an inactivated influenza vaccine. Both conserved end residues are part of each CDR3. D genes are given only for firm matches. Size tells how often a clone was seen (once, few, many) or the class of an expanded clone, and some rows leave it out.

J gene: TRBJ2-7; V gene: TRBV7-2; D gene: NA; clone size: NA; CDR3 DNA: TGTGCCAGCAGATACCTTCGAGAGCAGTACTTC; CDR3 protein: CASRYLREQYF
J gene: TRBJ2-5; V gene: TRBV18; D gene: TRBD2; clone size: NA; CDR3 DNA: TGTGCCAGCTCACCATCTCTAGCGGTTGGAGAGACCCAGTACTTC; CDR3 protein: CASSPSLAVGETQYF
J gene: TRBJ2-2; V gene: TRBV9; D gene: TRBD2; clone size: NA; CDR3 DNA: TGTGCCAGCAGCCGGACTGGCGGGAGGGTCACCGGGGAGCTGTTTTTT; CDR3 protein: CASSRTGGRVTGELFF
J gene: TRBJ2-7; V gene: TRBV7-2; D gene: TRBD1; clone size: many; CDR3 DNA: TGTGCCAGCAGCTTAGGGAGGACAGGGTACGAGCAGTACTTC; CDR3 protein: CASSLGRTGYEQYF
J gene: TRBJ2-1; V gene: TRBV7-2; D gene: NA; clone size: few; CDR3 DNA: TGTGCCAGCAGCTCTTCAGACGATAAGGCCCCTTACAATGAGCAGTTCTTC; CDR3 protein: CASSSSDDKAPYNEQFF
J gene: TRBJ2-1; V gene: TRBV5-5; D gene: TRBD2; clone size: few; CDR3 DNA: TGTGCCAGCAGCTCAGCCACGGGGGGTGCATCCTACAATGAGCAGTTCTTC; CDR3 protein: CASSSATGGASYNEQFF
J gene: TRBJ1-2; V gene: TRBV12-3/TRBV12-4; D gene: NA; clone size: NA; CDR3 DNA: TGTGCCAGCAGTTTAATCTCTGGGGGCTACACCTTC; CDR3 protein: CASSLISGGYTF
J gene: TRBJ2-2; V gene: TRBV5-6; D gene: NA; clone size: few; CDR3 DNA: TGTGCCAGCAGCTTTTACAGGCCGAACACCGGGGAGCTGTTTTTT; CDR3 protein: CASSFYRPNTGELFF
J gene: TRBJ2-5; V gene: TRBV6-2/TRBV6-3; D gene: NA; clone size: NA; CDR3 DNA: TGTGCCAGCAGAAGTGGGGGAAGAACCCAGTACTTC; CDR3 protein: CASRSGGRTQYF
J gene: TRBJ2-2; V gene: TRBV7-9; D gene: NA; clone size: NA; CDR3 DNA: TGTGCCAGCAGCTTATTTAGGATGCGGACCGGGGAGCTGTTTTTT; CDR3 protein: CASSLFRMRTGELFF
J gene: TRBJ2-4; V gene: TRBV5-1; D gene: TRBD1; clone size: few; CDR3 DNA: TGCGCCAGCAGCTTGTGGAGGACAGGGCTTGGGGACATTCAGTACTTC; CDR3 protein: CASSLWRTGLGDIQYF
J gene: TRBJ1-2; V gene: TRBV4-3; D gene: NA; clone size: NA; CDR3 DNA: TGCGCCAGCAGCCGAATCAAGGCTTCGGTTTATGGCTACACCTTC; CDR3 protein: CASSRIKASVYGYTF
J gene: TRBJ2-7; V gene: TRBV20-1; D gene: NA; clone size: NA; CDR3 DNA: TGCAGTGCTAGAACCAGCGGGTTATCCTACGAGCAGTACTTC; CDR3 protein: CSARTSGLSYEQYF
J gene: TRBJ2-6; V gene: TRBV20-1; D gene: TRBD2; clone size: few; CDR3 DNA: TGCAGTGCTAGAGAATGGGGACTAGCGGGGTCCGGGGCCAACGTCCTGACTTTC; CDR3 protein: CSAREWGLAGSGANVLTF
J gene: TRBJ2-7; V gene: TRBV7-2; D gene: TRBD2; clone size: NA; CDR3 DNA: TGTGCCAGCAGCTTTCAAACCGGGACTAGCGGCTACGAGCAGTACTTC; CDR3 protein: CASSFQTGTSGYEQYF
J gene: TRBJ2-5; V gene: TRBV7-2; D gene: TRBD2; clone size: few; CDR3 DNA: TGTGCCAGCAGCTCGTGGACTAGCGGGAAAGAGACCCAGTACTTC; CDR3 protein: CASSSWTSGKETQYF
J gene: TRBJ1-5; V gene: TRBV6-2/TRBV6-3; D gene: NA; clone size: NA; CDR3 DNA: TGTGCCAGCAGTCGACGAAGGGGGGGCAATCAGCCCCAGCATTTT; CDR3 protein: CASSRRRGGNQPQHF
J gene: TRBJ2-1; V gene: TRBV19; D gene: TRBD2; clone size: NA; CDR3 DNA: TGTGCCAGTAGAATCCCCGGGACTAGCGATAATGAGCAGTTCTTC; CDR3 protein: CASRIPGTSDNEQFF
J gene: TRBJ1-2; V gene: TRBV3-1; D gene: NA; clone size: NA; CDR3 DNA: TGTGCCAGCAGCCATAACCCGGGACGGGTAGCTAACTATGGCTACACCTTC; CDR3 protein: CASSHNPGRVANYGYTF
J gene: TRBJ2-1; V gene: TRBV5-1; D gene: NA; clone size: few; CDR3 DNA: TGCGCCAGCAGCCTGTGGACCAACTACAATGAGCAGTTCTTC; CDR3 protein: CASSLWTNYNEQFF
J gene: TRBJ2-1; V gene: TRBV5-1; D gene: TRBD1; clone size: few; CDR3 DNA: TGCGCCACCAGAGAAGGGGGCGCGAGGTACAATGAGCAGTTCTTC; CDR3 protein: CATREGGARYNEQFF
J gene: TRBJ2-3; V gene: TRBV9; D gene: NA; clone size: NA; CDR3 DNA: TGTGCCAGCAGCGTAGCTCAGAAGGGAAATACGCAGTATTTT; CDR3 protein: CASSVAQKGNTQYF
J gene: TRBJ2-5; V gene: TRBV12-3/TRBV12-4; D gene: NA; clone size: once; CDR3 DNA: TGTGCCAGCAGCCCCTACCTTAAAGAGACCCAGTACTTC; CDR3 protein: CASSPYLKETQYF
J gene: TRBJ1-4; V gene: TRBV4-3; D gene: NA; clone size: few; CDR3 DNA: TGCGCCAGCAGCCAAGATCACCAGGGGCGGGAAAAACTGTTTTTT; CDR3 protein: CASSQDHQGREKLFF
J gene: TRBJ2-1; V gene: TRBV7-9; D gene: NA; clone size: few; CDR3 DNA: TGTGCCAGCAGCCAGAGGGAACACTCGATCTACAATGAGCAGTTCTTC; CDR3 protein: CASSQREHSIYNEQFF
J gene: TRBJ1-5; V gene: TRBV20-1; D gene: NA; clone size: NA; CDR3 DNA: TGCAGTGCTATCCGGGACACTAAACCCAATCAGCCCCAGCATTTT; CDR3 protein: CSAIRDTKPNQPQHF
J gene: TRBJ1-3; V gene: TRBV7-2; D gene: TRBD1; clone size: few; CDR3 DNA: TGTGCCAGCAGCTTTGGGGACAGGGGAAACACCATATATTTT; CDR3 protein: CASSFGDRGNTIYF
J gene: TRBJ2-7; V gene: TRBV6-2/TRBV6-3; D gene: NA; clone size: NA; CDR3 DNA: TGTGCCAGCAGTTACCTAGGAAGGGGGTCGGTCGAGCAGTACTTC; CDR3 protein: CASSYLGRGSVEQYF
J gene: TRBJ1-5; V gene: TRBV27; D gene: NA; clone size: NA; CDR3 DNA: TGTGTCAGCAGTTTACGGACAGACAATCAGCCCCAGCATTTT; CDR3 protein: CVSSLRTDNQPQHF
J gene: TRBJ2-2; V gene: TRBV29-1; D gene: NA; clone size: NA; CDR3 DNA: TGCAGCGTTGAGGACATCGACACCGGGGAGCTGTTTTTT; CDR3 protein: CSVEDIDTGELFF
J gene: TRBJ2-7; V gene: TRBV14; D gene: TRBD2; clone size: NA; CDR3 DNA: TGTGCCAGCAGCCTCCTAGCGGGAGGCAGTATCGAGCAGTACTTC; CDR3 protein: CASSLLAGGSIEQYF
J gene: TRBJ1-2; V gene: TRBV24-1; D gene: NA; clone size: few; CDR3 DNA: TGTGCCACCAGTGATGAGCAGGGCTATGGCTACACCTTC; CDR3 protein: CATSDEQGYGYTF
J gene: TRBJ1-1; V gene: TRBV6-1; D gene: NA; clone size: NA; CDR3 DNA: TGTGCCAGCAGTGAACACAAGATTACTGAAGCTTTCTTT; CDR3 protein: CASSEHKITEAFF
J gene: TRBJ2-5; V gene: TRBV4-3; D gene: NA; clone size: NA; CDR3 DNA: TGCGCCAGCAGCTTACGATATTCTGGGGGAGGCCAAGAGACCCAGTACTTC; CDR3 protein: CASSLRYSGGGQETQYF
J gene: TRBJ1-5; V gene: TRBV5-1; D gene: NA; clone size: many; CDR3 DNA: TGCGCCAGCAGCCGGGACGGCAATCAGCCCCAGCATTTT; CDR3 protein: CASSRDGNQPQHF
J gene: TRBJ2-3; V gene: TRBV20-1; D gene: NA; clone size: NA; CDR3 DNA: TGCAGTGCTAGAGAGCTAGCGCCAACCAGCACAGATACGCAGTATTTT; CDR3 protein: CSARELAPTSTDTQYF
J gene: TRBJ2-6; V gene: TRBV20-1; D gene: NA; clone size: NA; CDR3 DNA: TGCAGTGCAAGGCAGGGAGCCGGGGCCAACGTCCTGACTTTC; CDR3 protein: CSARQGAGANVLTF
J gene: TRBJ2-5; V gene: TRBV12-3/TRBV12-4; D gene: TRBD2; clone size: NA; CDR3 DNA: TGTGCCAGCAGTTTTGGGTCACTAGCGGGGGGTCAAGAGACCCAGTACTTC; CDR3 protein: CASSFGSLAGGQETQYF
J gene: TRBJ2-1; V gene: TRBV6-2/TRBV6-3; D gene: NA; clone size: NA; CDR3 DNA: TGTGCCAGCAGATCTAGGGGGTTTCTCCACAATGAGCAGTTCTTC; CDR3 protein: CASRSRGFLHNEQFF
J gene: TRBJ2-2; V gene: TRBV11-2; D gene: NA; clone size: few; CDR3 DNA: TGTGCCAGCAGCACCCAGGCACAGGGATGGGCCGGGGAGCTGTTTTTT; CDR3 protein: CASSTQAQGWAGELFF
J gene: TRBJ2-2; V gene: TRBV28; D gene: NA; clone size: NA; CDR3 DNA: TGTGCCAGCACCACACCGGGTCGTAGTTTCGGGGAGCTGTTTTTT; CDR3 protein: CASTTPGRSFGELFF
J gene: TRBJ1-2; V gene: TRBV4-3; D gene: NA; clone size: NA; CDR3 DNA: TGCGCCAGCAGCCAAGGGGATCCAATTCGATATGGCTACACCTTC; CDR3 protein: CASSQGDPIRYGYTF
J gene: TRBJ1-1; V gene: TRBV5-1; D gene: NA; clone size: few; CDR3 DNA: TGCGCCAGCAGCTCCCTCCAGGGTGGGAACACTGAAGCTTTCTTT; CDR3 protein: CASSSLQGGNTEAFF
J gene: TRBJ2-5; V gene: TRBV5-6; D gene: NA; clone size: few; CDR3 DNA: TGTGCCAGCAGCTTCGTGGCAGAAGAGACCCAGTACTTC; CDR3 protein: CASSFVAEETQYF
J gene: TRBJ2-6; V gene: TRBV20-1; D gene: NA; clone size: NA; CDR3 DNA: TGCAGTGCTAGTGGTAGCTCTGGGGCCAACGTCCTGACTTTC; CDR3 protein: CSASGSSGANVLTF
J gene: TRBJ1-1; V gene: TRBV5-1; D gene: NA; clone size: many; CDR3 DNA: TGTGCCAGCAGTTTACGGGATCTGAACACTGAAGCTTTCTTT; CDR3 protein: CASSLRDLNTEAFF
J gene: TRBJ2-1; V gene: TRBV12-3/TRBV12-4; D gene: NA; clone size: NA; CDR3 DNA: TGTGCCAGCAGTCCCGGTGGGCGGGGCTCCTACAATGAGCAGTTCTTC; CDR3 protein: CASSPGGRGSYNEQFF
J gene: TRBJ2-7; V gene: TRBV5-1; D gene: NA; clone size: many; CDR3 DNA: TGCGCCAGCAGCTTGGTGCCAGGGGCCTCCTACGAGCAGTACTTC; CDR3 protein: CASSLVPGASYEQYF
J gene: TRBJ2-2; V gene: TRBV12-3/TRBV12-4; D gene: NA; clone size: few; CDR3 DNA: TGTGCCAGCAGTGACTCCGCTGGATTTCCCGGGGAGCTGTTTTTT; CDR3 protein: CASSDSAGFPGELFF
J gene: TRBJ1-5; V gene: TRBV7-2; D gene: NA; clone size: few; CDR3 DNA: TGTGCCAGCAGCGCACAGGGATATAGCAATCAGCCCCAGCATTTT; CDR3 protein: CASSAQGYSNQPQHF
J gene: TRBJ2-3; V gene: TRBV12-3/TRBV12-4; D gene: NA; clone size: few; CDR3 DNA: TGTGCCAGCAGTATCCAGACTAGGACAGATACGCAGTATTTT; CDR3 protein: CASSIQTRTDTQYF
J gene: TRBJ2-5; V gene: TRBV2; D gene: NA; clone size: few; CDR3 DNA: TGTGCCAGCGGAAAGCCCCAGTACTTC; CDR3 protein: CASGKPQYF
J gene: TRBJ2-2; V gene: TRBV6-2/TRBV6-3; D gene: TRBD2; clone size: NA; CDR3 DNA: TGTGCCAGCAGCAGAGGGACTAGCTACATCGGGGAGCTGTTTTTT; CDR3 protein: CASSRGTSYIGELFF